These 21 T cell receptor beta chains came from one sample sequenced in a study of cytomegalovirus exposure and HLA in healthy donors. Only in-frame clones appear in the TCRdb table, and some are missing; sequencing was by immunoSEQ multiplex PCR. The sample yields a few hundred thousand clones, over 80% seen once. What was sequenced was PBMCs. These receptors came from a woman aged 25 to 39 in good health and CMV-seropositive.

This chain connects TRBV30 to TRBJ1-1; D is undetermined. The CDR3 totals 11 residues. Trimming removed 5 bases at V and 2 bases at J, with 6 bases between. The germline gives CDR1 GTSNPN, CDR2 SVGIG (reference sequence). The CDR3 coding sequence is TGTGCCTGGGAACGAAACACTGAAGCTTTCTTT. Its translation: CAWERNTEAFF.

The rearrangement joins TRBV7-3 to TRBJ2-6; tentative D call: TRBD1 (7 bases). This CDR3 is 16 amino acids long. Germline-derived CDR1 and CDR2 are SGHTA and FQGTGA. V was clipped by 5 bases and J by 1 base, with 12 bases between them. CDR3 sequence: CASSQGGVSGANVLTF. The DNA of the CDR3 is TGTGCCAGCAGCCAGGGGGGCGTTTCTGGGGCCAACGTCCTGACTTTC.

V and J are TRBV9 and TRBJ1-4, with D maybe TRBD1 (6 bases). Germline CDR1 is SGDLS and CDR2 is YYNGEE. This CDR3 region has 15 residues. The V gene lost 4 bases and the J gene lost 0 bases, with 10 bases spanning the gap. CDR3 DNA: TGTGCCAGCAGCAAGGACAGTTCAACTAATGAAAAACTGTTTTTT. It codes for CASSKDSSTNEKLFF.

This clone was counted only a few times. Other DNA sequences in this sample translate to the same CDR3. This chain joins TRBV30 and TRBJ1-1; D not resolved. This CDR3 has 13 amino acids. The V gene lost 0 bases and the J gene lost 2 bases, with 7 bases spanning the gap. CDR1 and CDR2 from the germline V gene are GTSNPN and SVGIG (reference sequence). The CDR3: CAWSVHLNTEAFF. The CDR3 coding sequence is TGTGCCTGGAGTGTACACCTCAACACTGAAGCTTTCTTT.

The chain couples TRBV6-5 to TRBJ2-3, with D unclear. Germline lookup yields CDR1 MNHEY and CDR2 SVGAGI. V was cut by 0 bases and J by 7 bases, with 11 bases left in between. The CDR3 has 14 residues. The CDR3 region is CASSYSQVGHTQYF. CDR3 in DNA: TGTGCCAGCAGTTACTCCCAGGTTGGACATACGCAGTATTTT.

This sequence joins TRBV6-1 and TRBJ2-4, with D unclear. The CDR3 consists of 15 residues. Trimming shortened V by 3 bases and J by 0 bases, and 9 bases separated the two germline ends. Germline assignment: CDR1 MNHNS and CDR2 SASEGT. This CDR3 is CASSELPRAKNIQYF. CDR3 in DNA: TGTGCCAGCAGTGAGCTTCCCCGAGCCAAAAACATTCAGTACTTC.

This clone was picked up one time. The CDR3 nucleotides read TGTGCCAGCAGGGGGACAGCCATCAATGAGCAGTTCTTC. Residues: CASRGTAINEQFF. V and J are TRBV7-2 and TRBJ2-1, with TRBD1 identical over 7 bases. The CDR3 is 13 amino acids. In germline, CDR1 is SGHTA, CDR2 FQGNSA. V shed 6 bases and J 6 bases; nucleotides not matched to a gene: 5.

This clone has only one observation. This chain connects TRBV2 to TRBJ2-7; D ambiguous. With 5 bases removed from V and 0 bases from J, the gap between germline ends came to 14 bases. Germline V CDR1 and CDR2: SNHLY, FYNNEI. CDR3 size: 15 residues. The DNA of the CDR3 is TGTGCCAGCAGTAGCACCCTATTGAGCTCCTACGAGCAGTACTTC. Protein sequence: CASSSTLLSSYEQYF.

The genes are TRBV6-1 and TRBJ2-1; 11 bases align to TRBD2. In germline, CDR1 is MNHNS, CDR2 SASEGT. V shed 6 bases and J 6 bases; nucleotides not matched to a gene: 7. CDR3 size: 15 residues. The CDR3 DNA reads as TGTGCCAGCAGCGTAGCGGGAGGGCGGGGCAATGAGCAGTTCTTC. This gives the protein CASSVAGGRGNEQFF.

The chain is built from TRBV30 and TRBJ1-3; D uncertain. V dropped 7 bases and J dropped 4 bases, with 17 bases sitting between them. This CDR3 has 14 amino acids. Germline CDR1 is GTSNPN and CDR2 is SVGIG (reference sequence). This CDR3 reads CASGTGGEGNTIYF. CDR3 nucleotides: TGTGCCTCGGGTACTGGCGGGGAGGGAAACACCATATATTTT.

Concerning this clone itself: Relative to the germline gene, one junction end is altered; a read error may explain this. The V call is TRBV7-7, the J call TRBJ2-1; TRBD1 matches 7 bases. The V gene's germline CDR1 is SSHAT and CDR2 FNYEAQ (reference sequence). This CDR3 has 15 residues. CDR3 sequence: CASSQGVTSGNEQFF. In DNA form, the CDR3 reads TGTGCTAGCAGTCAGGGGGTCACTTCGGGCAATGAGCAGTTCTTC.

V gene TRBV28 combines with J gene TRBJ2-6; 7 nucleotides align to TRBD1. Germline CDR1 is MDHEN and CDR2 is SYDVKM. This CDR3 comprises 14 residues. V lost 6 bases to trimming and J lost 8 bases; unmatched junction nucleotides: 7. The CDR3 DNA reads as TGTGCCAGCAGAACCAACAGGGGACCCAACGTCCTGACTTTC. Translating it yields CASRTNRGPNVLTF.

This clone has only one observation. This chain uses TRBV7-9 with TRBJ1-1; no reliable D call. CDR3 length: 14 amino acids. V lost 2 bases and J lost 1, with 8 bases in between. CDR1 SEHNR and CDR2 FQNEAQ come from the germline V gene (reference sequence). The CDR3 DNA sequence: TGTGCCAGCAGCTTAAATCAGGCGAACACTGAAGCTTTCTTT. It encodes CASSLNQANTEAFF.

CDR3 sequence: CATLIPGTSALDGYTF. In nucleotides, the CDR3 is TGTGCCACCTTAATCCCCGGGACTTCGGCGTTGGATGGCTACACCTTC. This chain connects TRBV27 to TRBJ1-2; TRBD1 might be the D (5 bases). Trimming stripped 10 bases from V and 6 bases from J, with 27 bases between. The V gene's germline CDR1 is MNHEY and CDR2 SMNVEV (reference sequence). The length of the CDR3 is 16 residues.

The chain carries TRBV4-1 and TRBJ1-4, with 7 positions matching TRBD1. Germline V gene sequence: CDR1 MGHRA, CDR2 YSYEKL. The CDR3 length is 14 residues. V lost 1 base and J lost 10; bases outside the gene matches: 6. CDR3 protein: CASSQGGQIRKLFF. DNA for the CDR3: TGCGCCAGCAGCCAAGGGGGACAGATCCGAAAACTGTTTTTT.

Details on this clone: Its ends do not fully match the called genes, so a read error is possible. The chain employs TRBV4-1 and TRBJ1-2; the D is unclear. This CDR3 is 15 amino acids long. From germline, CDR1 is MGHRA and CDR2 YSYEKL. CDR3 protein: CASRQPRSDNYGYTF. DNA of the CDR3: TGCGCCAGCCGCCAACCGAGGTCGGATAACTATGGCTACACCTTC.

The chain combines TRBV4-1 with TRBJ1-5; D not resolved. The CDR3 is 14 residues long. Trimming removed 1 base at V and 5 bases at J, with 9 bases between. Germline V gene data show CDR1 as MGHRA and CDR2 as YSYEKL. CDR3 sequence reads: CASSQGKGDQPQHF. In DNA, the CDR3 is TGCGCCAGCAGCCAAGGTAAAGGTGATCAGCCCCAGCATTTT.

The rearrangement links TRBV27 to TRBJ2-7, with TRBD2 matching over 8 bases. The CDR3 is made up of 16 amino acids. The J segment lost 5 bases and the V segment lost 3 bases, leaving 12 bases of the junction unmatched. The germline V gene encodes CDR1 MNHEY and CDR2 SMNVEV (reference sequence). CDR3 DNA: TGTGCCAGCAGTTTCCGACTTAGCGGGACGGACCACGAGCAGTACTTC. It is translated as CASSFRLSGTDHEQYF.

The rearrangement joins TRBV30 to TRBJ1-1; a weak D match, TRBD1 (5 bases). The V end was cut by 1 base, the J end by 8 bases, with 11 bases between. This CDR3 spans 12 amino acids. CDR1 and CDR2 (germline): GTSNPN, SVGIG (reference sequence). This CDR3 reads CAWSGLRGEAFF. The CDR3 DNA follows: TGTGCCTGGAGTGGCCTTCGGGGGGAAGCTTTCTTT.

This clone appeared a few times. This chain joins TRBV7-3 and TRBJ2-2; maybe TRBD2 (6 bases). The length of the CDR3 is 13 residues. CDR1 is SGHTA and CDR2 is FQGTGA in the germline V gene. The germline V and J ends were trimmed by 4 bases and 5 bases, with 8 bases remaining between them. The CDR3 loop is CASSSGGTGELFF. The CDR3 DNA sequence: TGTGCCAGCAGCTCCGGGGGTACCGGGGAGCTGTTTTTT.

The chain carries TRBV29-1 and TRBJ1-2, with a tentative D call TRBD1 (6 bases). CDR1 and CDR2 (germline): SQVTM, ANQGSEA. The germline V and J ends were trimmed by 0 bases and 14 bases, with 19 bases remaining between them. The CDR3 has 13 amino acids. CDR3 coding DNA: TGCAGCGTTGAAGATCTAAACAGGGCCCCACAGACCTTC. It translates to CSVEDLNRAPQTF.